This T cell receptor (beta chain) is from a study of early T cells in non-severe SARS-CoV-2 infection. Study information: With bulk RNA from unsorted whole blood as input, sequencing yielded unpaired chains. Study results and caveats: Matching with VDJdb favored anti-spike CD8 responses (missing private and CD4 specificities).

This clonotype was counted a few times. Its antigen is not identified. The TCR library protocol attached unique molecular identifiers to the individual cDNA molecules. One entry per CDR3 protein, called by TCRdb with MiXCR from the 5' RACE reads. This sample yields tens of thousands of distinct CDR3 sequences, of which 8.5% to 12% are seen a single time; about 4.4% belongs to the top ten. The sample comprised whole blood. The sequence was collected from an adult who was a healthcare worker with PCR-confirmed SARS-CoV-2 infection or an uninfected control (not recorded which).

The CDR3 is CASSRTSGWGETQYF. The DNA for the CDR3 is TGCGCCAGCAGTCGAACTAGCGGATGGGGGGAGACCCAGTACTTC. The chain combines TRBV4-1 with TRBJ2-5; 8 nucleotides align to TRBD2. The CDR3 spans 15 residues. Germline CDR1 and CDR2: MGHRA and YSYEKL. Trimming took 6 bases from V and 5 from J; bases not matched to a gene: 11.